Given below is one T cell receptor beta chain in context. At one end, the junction sequence differs from germline, possibly due to a read error. Regions amplified from RNA transcripts were the TCR beta CDR3 regions. Researchers ran a first-round RT-PCR on the TCR CDR3 using the HTBI primer set. From the multiplex PCR reads, TCRdb called clonotypes with MiXCR, one entry per CDR3 protein. The data show a few hundred thousand distinct CDR3 sequences, with roughly a sixth seen just once and around 3.5% held by the top ten. The cohort's ophthalmopathy patients, a group with duration under 3 months, had a Clinical Activity Score of at least 3 and a NOSPECS grade of at least 4. Diagnoses rested on clinical symptoms, serum thyroxine and TRAb, thyroid ultrasound and orbital computed tomography. From roughly 9.2 ml of fresh peripheral blood, PBMCs were isolated. Germline values: CDR1 MNHNS, CDR2 SASEGT. The CDR3 covers 17 residues.

These data belong to a study of T cells in Graves' hyperthyroidism and ophthalmopathy. The sequenced sample consisted of blood. The sequence was obtained from a woman aged 40 to 49 with Graves' ophthalmopathy. V is TRBV6-1 and J is TRBJ2-5; weak D call: TRBD2 (6 bases). The CDR3 bases are TGTGCCATCAGTGATAGGAGGCCGGGGCTAGCGTTAGAGACCCAGTACTTC. Residues: CAISDRRPGLALETQYF.